Listed here are 23 T cell receptor beta chains from one sample, sequenced in a study of shared clonotypes between healthy human individuals. Clones were read by immunoSEQ multiplex PCR, and TCRdb kept only the in-frame ones, dropping some. The sample contains roughly 1,000,000 clones, 70% to 80% of which appear only once. Sequenced sample: memory CD4+ T cells from PBMCs. The sample's subset: CD45RA-negative fraction. These receptors originate from a man aged 18 to 30 in good health. Some clones in this sample may be carry-over from other donors' samples.

The genes are TRBV18 and TRBJ2-7, with D perhaps assigned TRBD1 or TRBD2 (5 bases each). Trimming cost V 3 bases and J 3 bases, with 15 bases left between them. The CDR3 runs to 15 residues. From germline, CDR1 is KGHSH and CDR2 LQKENI. CDR3 in amino acids: CASSPYRDGIYEQYF. In DNA, the CDR3 is TGTGCCAGCTCACCCTACCGGGACGGAATCTACGAGCAGTACTTC. The full variable domain, in which reference TRBV18 and TRBJ2-7 provide the parts outside the CDR3, is NAGVMQNPRHLVRRRGQEARLRCSPMKGHSHVYWYRQLPEEGLKFMVYLQKENIIDESGMPKERFSAEFPKEGPSILRIQQVVRGDSAAYFCASSPYRDGIYEQYFGPGTRLTVT.

V is TRBV7-6 and J is TRBJ1-5; 7 nucleotides line up with TRBD1. CDR1 is SGHVS and CDR2 is FNYEAQ in the germline V gene. CDR3 length: 16 residues. The junction had 9 bases not matched to a gene; V was cut back by 5 bases and J by 2 bases. Written as DNA, the CDR3 is TGTGCCAGCAGCCCGAACAGGGGCGACGGCAATCAGCCCCAGCATTTT. Its protein is CASSPNRGDGNQPQHF. Full variable domain (outside the CDR3, taken from reference TRBV7-6 and TRBJ1-5): GAGVSQSPRYKVTKRGQDVALRCDPISGHVSLYWYRQALGQGPEFLTYFNYEAQQDKSGLPNDRFSAERPEGSISTLTIQRTEQRDSAMYRCASSPNRGDGNQPQHFGDGTRLSIL.

This chain joins TRBV7-2 and TRBJ2-1; TRBD2 matches at 7 bases. With 5 bases clipped from V and 7 bases from J, the junction kept 11 bases outside the gene matches. Germline values: CDR1 SGHTA, CDR2 FQGNSA. The length of the CDR3 is 15 residues. The CDR3 nucleotides read TGTGCCAGCAGCCCTAGAGGCCCTAGCGGAAATGAGCAGTTCTTC. Protein sequence: CASSPRGPSGNEQFF.

The J gene is TRBJ2-1, the V gene TRBV11-2, with a tentative D call TRBD2 (6 bases). This CDR3 spans 15 amino acids. V was pared by 6 bases and J by 5 bases, with 17 bases between. Per germline, CDR1 SGHAT and CDR2 FQNNGV. The CDR3 loop reads CASRIPGTWDNEQFF. CDR3 nucleotide sequence: TGTGCCAGCAGAATACCCGGGACTTGGGACAATGAGCAGTTCTTC.

The chain joins TRBV15 to TRBJ1-4; the match to TRBD1 covers 7 bases. This CDR3 comprises 15 residues. Germline trimming cut 0 bases from V and 6 bases from J; bases unmatched to any gene: 4. Germline CDR1 is LNHNV and CDR2 is YYDKDF (reference sequence). Here the CDR3 reads CATSRDRGSDEKLFF. The DNA of the CDR3 is TGTGCCACCAGCAGAGACAGGGGGAGCGATGAAAAACTGTTTTTT.

This clone was recorded at least ten times. The chain has TRBV19 and TRBJ2-7, with D uncertain. Trimming shortened V by 5 bases and J by 0 bases, and 11 bases separated the two germline ends. Per germline, CDR1 LNHDA and CDR2 SQIVND (reference sequence). CDR3 size: 14 residues. The CDR3 loop reads CASSLGTNSYEQYF. Written as DNA, the CDR3 is TGTGCCAGTAGTCTGGGAACCAACTCCTACGAGCAGTACTTC.

A few counts support this clone. This chain connects TRBV5-1 to TRBJ1-1, with unresolved D. Trimming left V 4 bases short and J 1 base short, with 5 bases between. Germline-derived CDR1 and CDR2 are SGHRS and YFSETQ. The CDR3 has 12 amino acids. CDR3 protein: CASSEPNTEAFF. The CDR3 nucleotides are TGCGCCAGCAGCGAACCGAACACTGAAGCTTTCTTT.

The chain has TRBV7-9 and TRBJ2-6, with a tentative D call TRBD1 (6 bases). The V and J ends lost 2 bases and 2 bases respectively, with 13 bases between them. Per germline, CDR1 SEHNR and CDR2 FQNEAQ (reference sequence). The CDR3 is made up of 17 amino acids. In nucleotides, the CDR3 is TGTGCCAGCAGCTTAAGGTCAGGGGACCCTGGGGCCAACGTCCTGACTTTC. Amino acid sequence: CASSLRSGDPGANVLTF.

This chain uses TRBV28 with TRBJ1-2, with TRBD1 identical over 7 bases. J gave up 4 bases and V 3 bases, and 8 bases lay outside the gene matches. Germline loops: CDR1 MDHEN, CDR2 SYDVKM. The length of the CDR3 is 15 residues. The CDR3 DNA sequence: TGTGCCAGCAGTTTCCCGAGGGGGCCAGGCTATGGCTACACCTTC. This encodes CASSFPRGPGYGYTF.

The chain links TRBV20-1 to TRBJ1-2, with D uncertain. The germline V and J ends were trimmed by 8 bases and 6 bases, with 13 bases remaining between them. The CDR3 loop spans 11 amino acids. Germline V lookup: CDR1 DFQATT, CDR2 SNEGSKA (reference sequence). CDR3 amino acids: CSPTESDGYTF. The DNA of the CDR3 is TGCAGTCCCACAGAGTCCGATGGCTACACCTTC.

This chain joins TRBV5-5 and TRBJ1-5; D not resolved. Per the germline V gene, CDR1 is SGHKS and CDR2 is YYEKEE (reference sequence). V was pared by 4 bases and J by 7 bases, with 12 bases between. The CDR3 loop spans 13 amino acids. Here the CDR3 DNA reads TGTGCCAGCAGCAGAGAACGGGGACAGCCCCAGCATTTT. Translated: CASSRERGQPQHF.

The genes are TRBV28 and TRBJ1-3, with TRBD1 as a possible D gene (5 bases). Germline loops: CDR1 MDHEN, CDR2 SYDVKM. The germline V and J ends were trimmed by 6 bases and 4 bases, with 10 bases remaining between them. CDR3 length equals 13 residues. The CDR3 DNA reads TGTGCCAGCAGCCTCAGACAGGGAAACACCATATATTTT. It specifies CASSLRQGNTIYF.

The chain recombines TRBV4-1 with TRBJ2-7; D is ambiguous. CDR1 is MGHRA and CDR2 is YSYEKL in the germline V gene. Trimming stripped 4 bases from V and 7 bases from J, with 11 bases between. This CDR3 spans 12 amino acids. CDR3 nucleotides: TGCGCCAGCAGCCTCAACTGGCAGGAGCAGTACTTC. The encoded protein is CASSLNWQEQYF.

The genes are TRBV27 and TRBJ2-7; either TRBD1 or TRBD2 may fit D (5 bases each). Looked up from germline, CDR1 is MNHEY and CDR2 is SMNVEV (reference sequence). The V end lost 4 bases, the J end lost 2 bases, and 12 bases lay between the germline ends. The CDR3 spans 14 residues. Here the CDR3 DNA reads TGTGCCAGCAGTTATTCCGGGACGACCTACGAGCAGTACTTC. This gives the protein CASSYSGTTYEQYF.

In this sample, this clone turned up a few times. The chain combines TRBV6-1 with TRBJ1-2; the D gene is possibly TRBD1 (5 bases). The CDR3 covers 15 residues. Trimming shortened V by 6 bases and J by 0 bases, and 14 bases separated the two germline ends. CDR1 is MNHNS and CDR2 is SASEGT in the germline V gene. In nucleotides, the CDR3 is TGTGCCAGCAGGGCCGGACACACCCCTAACTATGGCTACACCTTC. Translation: CASRAGHTPNYGYTF.

V usage is TRBV5-1 and J usage is TRBJ2-1, with D perhaps given as TRBD1 or TRBD2 (5 bases each). Trimming stripped 2 bases from V and 4 bases from J, with 10 bases between. CDR1 and CDR2 from the germline V gene are SGHRS and YFSETQ. The length of the CDR3 is 14 residues. CDR3 in amino acids: CASSFWDGYNEQFF. The CDR3 bases are TGCGCCAGCAGCTTCTGGGACGGTTACAATGAGCAGTTCTTC.

J is TRBJ2-1 and V is TRBV10-3, with a tentative D call TRBD2 (6 bases). CDR3 size: 11 residues. Germline CDR1 reads ENHRY; CDR2 reads SYGVKD. Trimming shortened V by 10 bases and J by 10 bases, and 14 bases separated the two germline ends. In nucleotides, the CDR3 is TGTGCCACCCAGACTAGTGTGGAGCAGTTCTTC. It translates to CATQTSVEQFF.

Written as DNA, the CDR3 is TGTGCCAGTAGTATAGAGCGGGAGCAGTTCTTC. Its translation: CASSIEREQFF. The chain carries TRBV19 and TRBJ2-1; D is uncertain. The CDR3 runs to 11 residues. The germline gives CDR1 LNHDA, CDR2 SQIVND (reference sequence). The V end was cut by 0 bases, the J end by 10 bases, with 4 bases between.

The chain has TRBV30 and TRBJ2-3; 7 bases fit TRBD1. V gave up 1 base and J gave up 14 bases; unmatched junction bases: 6. There are 11 residues in the CDR3. The germline V gene encodes CDR1 GTSNPN and CDR2 SVGIG (reference sequence). CDR3 sequence (DNA): TGTGCCTGGAGTGACCGGGACAGACGGTATTTT. It codes for CAWSDRDRRYF.

This clone was counted between two and nine times. The chain links TRBV11-1 to TRBJ1-2; 9 nucleotides line up with TRBD1. This CDR3 comprises 16 residues. Germline V lookup: CDR1 SGHAT, CDR2 FQDESV (reference sequence). Trimming removed 4 bases from V and 5 bases from J; junction bases left unmatched: 11. DNA of the CDR3: TGTGCCAGCAGCTCCCTCACCGGACAGGGGTTATATGGCTACACCTTC. It specifies CASSSLTGQGLYGYTF.

This chain connects TRBV6-5 to TRBJ2-2; the D is unclear. This CDR3 region has 12 residues. The germline V gene encodes CDR1 MNHEY and CDR2 SVGAGI. Trimming stripped 1 base from V and 6 bases from J, with 3 bases between. The CDR3 DNA follows: TGTGCCAGCAGTTACTATGCCGGGGAGCTGTTTTTT. It yields the protein CASSYYAGELFF.

The genes are TRBV29-1 and TRBJ2-1; tentative D call: TRBD1 (5 bases). Germline values: CDR1 SQVTM, CDR2 ANQGSEA. The CDR3 has 10 residues. The CDR3 sequence: CIAGYNEQFF. DNA of the CDR3: TGCATCGCAGGGTACAATGAGCAGTTCTTC.

This chain joins TRBV27 and TRBJ2-7; D not resolved. The CDR3 is 13 amino acids. Trimming removed 6 bases from V and 0 bases from J, with 9 bases in between. CDR1 and CDR2 (germline): MNHEY, SMNVEV (reference sequence). For the CDR3, the DNA is TGTGCCAGCAGGGGGTTAGGCTCCTACGAGCAGTACTTC. It yields the protein CASRGLGSYEQYF.